Below are 10 T cell receptor beta chains sequenced from a single sample in a study of T-cell reconstitution after alpha-beta-depleted transplantation in children. For TCRbeta, the library was prepared with unique molecular identifiers. TCRdb ran MiXCR on the PCR reads and lists one entry per CDR3 protein. The sample consists of 150,000 to 250,000 distinct CDR3 sequences, 6.3% of them appearing once. The sample consisted of PBMCs, taken before TCRalphabeta/CD19-depleted stem cell transplant. The receptors come from a girl younger than two with combined immunodeficiency, due to receive a stem cell transplant.

This clonotype was seen ten or more times. V and J are TRBV6-5 and TRBJ1-3, with a possible D match to TRBD1 (6 bases). The CDR3 has 18 residues. Trimming took 0 bases from V and 0 from J, leaving 15 bases between them. From germline, CDR1 is MNHEY and CDR2 SVGAGI. The CDR3 loop reads CASSYSTDSLISGNTIYF. CDR3 in DNA: TGTGCCAGCAGTTACTCTACGGACAGCTTAATCTCTGGAAACACCATATATTTT.

This clonotype was counted many times. V and J are TRBV10-3 and TRBJ2-7; unclear D gene. V was pared by 4 bases and J by 1 base, with 11 bases between. The CDR3 is made up of 14 amino acids. Germline-derived CDR1 and CDR2 are ENHRY and SYGVKD. In DNA form, the CDR3 reads TGTGCCATCAGTGGCCTAAGATGGTCCTACGAGCAGTACTTC. Its translation: CAISGLRWSYEQYF.

This clonotype appeared many times. The chain links TRBV12-3 or TRBV12-4 to TRBJ2-1; 8 positions match TRBD2. The V gene end was trimmed by 8 bases and the J gene end by 6 bases; junction bases not matched to a gene: 9. The CDR3 is 14 residues long. CDR3 sequence: CASDAREGLNEQFF. CDR3 nucleotide sequence: TGTGCCAGCGACGCACGGGAGGGCCTCAATGAGCAGTTCTTC.

At least ten counts were recorded for this clonotype. This rearrangement joins TRBV25-1 to TRBJ2-1, with D possibly TRBD2 on 5 matching bases. The CDR3 covers 14 residues. Germline loops: CDR1 MGHDK, CDR2 SYGVNS. V lost 3 bases and J 9 bases, leaving 15 bases between the germline ends. CDR3 in DNA: TGTGCCAGCAGTGATGGGTGGCCTCGGGGTGAGCAGTTCTTC. This encodes CASSDGWPRGEQFF.

This clonotype was detected ten times or more. V gene TRBV29-1 combines with J gene TRBJ2-5; 7 bases are shared with TRBD2. The germline V gene has CDR1 SQVTM and CDR2 ANQGSEA. The CDR3 is 16 residues long. V was clipped by 3 bases and J by 2 bases; unmatched bases: 12. CDR3: CSVEPSSGGVQETQYF. The DNA for the CDR3 is TGCAGCGTTGAGCCTTCTAGCGGAGGGGTTCAAGAGACCCAGTACTTC.

This clonotype came up a few times. The chain combines TRBV7-6 with TRBJ1-5; D not resolved. CDR1 is SGHVS, CDR2 FNYEAQ, per germline. CDR3 length: 14 amino acids. Trimming left V 1 base short and J 3 bases short, with 7 bases between. The DNA of the CDR3 is TGTGCCAGCAGCTTAGGGGTCCCCAATCAGCCCCAGCATTTT. It yields the protein CASSLGVPNQPQHF.

This clonotype showed up many times. J is TRBJ2-3 and V is TRBV7-3; 7 bases are shared with TRBD1. V shed 2 bases, J shed 6 bases, and the junction held 8 bases outside the gene matches. The V gene's germline CDR1 is SGHTA and CDR2 FQGTGA. This CDR3 comprises 15 residues. The CDR3 sequence: CASSLRGGAFDTQYF. CDR3 DNA: TGTGCCAGCAGCTTACGAGGGGGCGCCTTTGATACGCAGTATTTT.

This clonotype was picked up many times. The genes are TRBV25-1 and TRBJ2-2; a possible D gene is TRBD1 (5 bases). V lost 6 bases, J lost 7 bases, and 9 bases lay in between. Germline values: CDR1 MGHDK, CDR2 SYGVNS. CDR3 size: 12 residues. CDR3: CASSPGIGELFF. The CDR3 bases are TGTGCCAGCAGCCCAGGGATCGGGGAGCTGTTTTTT.

This clonotype occurred many times. CDR3 DNA: TGTGCCAGCAGCTCCCTGGGGCAGGGCACAGATACGCAGTATTTT. Amino acid sequence: CASSSLGQGTDTQYF. V and J are TRBV7-2 and TRBJ2-3; TRBD1 is a possible D gene (5 bases). Germline V gene data show CDR1 as SGHTA and CDR2 as FQGNSA. The CDR3 is 15 amino acids. The V gene lost 4 bases and the J gene lost 1 base, with 12 bases spanning the gap.

This clonotype was found a few times. The genes are TRBV12-3 or TRBV12-4 and TRBJ2-3; 7 bases are a match to TRBD2. The trim removed 10 bases at V and 2 bases at J, leaving 24 bases unmatched. The length of the CDR3 is 19 residues. The CDR3 sequence is CAICPRRNYFRGDTDTQYF. The CDR3 DNA is TGTGCCATCTGCCCGAGGAGGAACTATTTCCGGGGGGACACAGATACGCAGTATTTT.